One sample yielded the 26 T cell receptor beta chains listed below, sequenced in a study of patients and donors after allogeneic stem cell transplantation. TCRdb processed the RT-PCR reads anew with MiXCR; each CDR3 protein has one entry. The sample has about 160,000 distinct CDR3 sequences; about 24% are singletons. Sequencing was performed on blood, either unsorted or a sorted T cell fraction (not recorded which). The source of these receptors is a human donor who was either an allogeneic HSCT recipient or a stem cell or donor lymphocyte infusion donor (not recorded which). It is not recorded whose cells these are; they may come from a transplant donor.

CDR3 sequence: CSARSRTGGGYTEAFF. CDR3 bases: TGCAGTGCTAGATCCCGGACAGGGGGCGGGTACACTGAAGCTTTCTTT. The chain links TRBV20-1 to TRBJ1-1; TRBD1 matches at 11 bases. V dropped 2 bases and J dropped 3; count of bases not matched to a gene: 8. Looked up from germline, CDR1 is DFQATT and CDR2 is SNEGSKA (reference sequence). The CDR3 spans 16 residues.

This clonotype was seen more than once but under ten times. This sequence joins TRBV15 and TRBJ2-1, with unresolved D. V was clipped by 0 bases and J by 5 bases, with 11 bases between them. CDR1 LNHNV and CDR2 YYDKDF come from the germline V gene (reference sequence). The CDR3 spans 15 residues. The CDR3 region is CATSRDPGRDNEQFF. The CDR3 bases are TGTGCCACCAGCAGAGATCCCGGACGGGACAATGAGCAGTTCTTC.

This clonotype was picked up a small number of times. This chain uses TRBV14 with TRBJ1-2; D is undetermined. The V end was cut by 0 bases, the J end by 7 bases, with 15 bases between. CDR1 and CDR2 (germline): SGHDN, FVKESK. This CDR3 is 15 amino acids long. CDR3 residues: CASSQDITPPAGYTF. The CDR3 bases are TGTGCCAGCAGCCAAGATATCACACCTCCAGCTGGCTACACCTTC. The full variable domain, with the rest looked up from reference TRBV14 and TRBJ1-2, is EAGVTQFPSHSVIEKGQTVTLRCDPISGHDNLYWYRRVMGKEIKFLLHFVKESKQDESGMPNNRFLAERTGGTYSTLKVQPAELEDSGVYFCASSQDITPPAGYTFGSGTRLTVV.

This clonotype was detected only a few times. The rearrangement links TRBV4-2 to TRBJ2-7; TRBD1 is a possible D gene (6 bases). Germline V CDR1 and CDR2: LGHNA, YNFKEQ. This CDR3 is 14 amino acids long. The V end was cut by 8 bases, the J end by 5 bases, with 19 bases between. CDR3 amino acids: CASAQLGGGNEQYF. As DNA, the CDR3 is TGTGCCAGCGCCCAACTAGGGGGTGGCAACGAGCAGTACTTC.

This clonotype turned up a few times. The rearrangement uses TRBV12-3 or TRBV12-4 and TRBJ2-2; TRBD1 or TRBD2 may be the D gene (5 bases each). The CDR3 spans 12 residues. V lost 5 bases and J 14 bases, leaving 15 bases between the germline ends. CDR3 bases: TGTGCCAGCAGTCACCGGGACCTCGCTCTGTTTTTT. Its protein is CASSHRDLALFF.

This clonotype was observed a handful of times. The gene calls are TRBV5-6 and TRBJ1-2; maybe TRBD1 (6 bases). CDR3 size: 15 residues. The germline gives CDR1 SGHDT, CDR2 YYEEEE. Trimming removed 5 bases from V and 4 bases from J, with 18 bases in between. The CDR3 loop is CASRSGHEPLYGYTF. The CDR3 nucleotides are TGTGCCAGCAGGTCGGGACACGAACCCCTCTATGGCTACACCTTC.

This clonotype was recorded many times. This sequence joins TRBV5-6 and TRBJ1-1; 9 positions match TRBD1. Germline V gene sequence: CDR1 SGHDT, CDR2 YYEEEE. The ends lost 2 bases at V and 5 bases at J; junction bases unmatched: 4. The CDR3 contains 14 residues. CDR3 residues: CASSLGQGITEAFF. The CDR3 DNA sequence: TGTGCCAGCAGCTTAGGACAGGGGATAACTGAAGCTTTCTTT.

The V and J genes are TRBV6-5 and TRBJ1-2; D is possibly TRBD1 (6 bases). The CDR3 is 15 amino acids. V shed 7 bases and J shed 4 bases, with 19 bases lying between them. Germline V gives CDR1 MNHEY, CDR2 SVGAGI. CDR3 amino acids: CASTPPQDRIYGYTF. CDR3 DNA sequence: TGTGCCAGCACCCCACCCCAAGACAGGATCTATGGCTACACCTTC.

J is TRBJ2-7 and V is TRBV7-3; D is unresolved. There are 17 residues in the CDR3. V lost 1 base to trimming and J lost 3 bases, with 19 bases between them. CDR1 and CDR2 from the germline V gene are SGHTA and FQGTGA. The chain's CDR3 is CASSLKTSDLNGYEQYF. The CDR3 region has the DNA TGTGCCAGCAGCTTAAAAACTTCTGACTTGAATGGCTACGAGCAGTACTTC.

This clonotype was observed a handful of times. The gene calls are TRBV5-1 and TRBJ2-3, with D unclear. Trimming cost V 1 base and J 2 bases, with 8 bases left between them. CDR1 and CDR2 (germline): SGHRS, YFSETQ. The CDR3 runs to 14 residues. The CDR3 DNA reads as TGCGCCAGCAGCTTGCAGGAGCCCACAGATACGCAGTATTTT. Translated, it gives CASSLQEPTDTQYF.

In its sample, this clonotype was seen a few times. The chain is built from TRBV20-1 and TRBJ2-6; D may be TRBD2 (5 bases). Trimming took off 5 bases at V and 2 bases at J, with 28 bases between the two ends. The germline V gene has CDR1 DFQATT and CDR2 SNEGSKA (reference sequence). This CDR3 is built from 20 residues. The DNA of the CDR3 is TGCAGTGCTTCCCCTATCGGGGTTTCCCCCGTCTCCCCTGGGGCCAACGTCCTGACTTTC. Its protein is CSASPIGVSPVSPGANVLTF.

This sequence joins TRBV20-1 and TRBJ2-7; 12 nucleotides agree with TRBD1. Germline CDR1 is DFQATT and CDR2 is SNEGSKA (reference sequence). The CDR3 contains 13 residues. V was clipped by 3 bases and J by 4 bases; unmatched bases: 1. CDR3 protein: CSARGQGAYEQYF. CDR3 DNA: TGCAGTGCTAGGGGACAGGGGGCGTACGAGCAGTACTTC.

This sequence joins TRBV12-3 or TRBV12-4 and TRBJ1-1; TRBD1 might be the D (5 bases). V lost 5 bases and J lost 4, with 11 bases in between. This CDR3 is built from 13 residues. This chain's CDR3 is CASSLDSFTEAFF. In DNA form, the CDR3 reads TGTGCCAGCAGTCTCGACAGTTTCACTGAAGCTTTCTTT.

This clonotype came up a few times. The V and J genes are TRBV7-3 and TRBJ2-5, with D possibly TRBD1 on 6 matching bases. This CDR3 has 13 amino acids. Germline V CDR1 and CDR2: SGHTA, FQGTGA. With 3 bases removed from V and 3 bases from J, the gap between germline ends came to 8 bases. Here the CDR3 DNA reads TGTGCCAGCAGCTTCCAGGGGAAAGAGACCCAGTACTTC. Translating gives CASSFQGKETQYF.

In its sample, this clonotype was seen many times. The CDR3 DNA reads TGTGCCAGCAGTTATTCGACCTCTAACTATGGCTACACCTTC. Translated: CASSYSTSNYGYTF. V gene TRBV6-6 combines with J gene TRBJ1-2; D not resolved. This CDR3 is built from 14 residues. V lost 3 bases and J 0 bases, leaving 8 bases between the germline ends. Per germline, CDR1 MNHNY and CDR2 SVGAGI (reference sequence).

This clonotype was counted a few times. The chain recombines TRBV29-1 with TRBJ1-2; D is unresolved. V was trimmed by 3 bases and J by 2 bases, leaving 13 bases between them. The V gene's germline CDR1 is SQVTM and CDR2 ANQGSEA. The CDR3 has 14 residues. The CDR3 bases are TGCAGCGTTGAGTTGGATAATATAAACTATGGCTACACCTTC. Protein: CSVELDNINYGYTF.

In this sample, this clonotype turned up many times. The chain uses TRBV6-5 and TRBJ1-2, with TRBD1 matching 8 bases. The J segment lost 4 bases and the V segment lost 6 bases, leaving 4 bases of the junction unmatched. CDR1 and CDR2 (germline): MNHEY, SVGAGI. The CDR3 loop spans 13 amino acids. In DNA, the CDR3 is TGTGCCAGCAGAACAGGGGGATCCTATGGCTACACCTTC. Protein: CASRTGGSYGYTF.

A remark on this clonotype: A much larger clone lies a single base off, so this may be a read error. The chain has TRBV12-3 or TRBV12-4 and TRBJ1-1; 9 bases match TRBD1. This CDR3 is built from 14 residues. J lost 5 bases, V lost 3 bases, and 4 bases had no gene match. The CDR3 loop is CASSLEQGATEAFF. The CDR3 DNA follows: TGTGCCAGCAGTTTGGAACAGGGGGCGACTGAAGCTTTCTTT.

This chain joins TRBV12-3 or TRBV12-4 and TRBJ2-1, with 11 bases that match TRBD1. This CDR3 comprises 15 residues. V gave up 3 bases and J gave up 5 bases; unmatched junction bases: 3. The CDR3 DNA follows: TGTGCCAGCAGTTTGGACAGGGGGCTCGACAATGAGCAGTTCTTC. Translated: CASSLDRGLDNEQFF.

This clonotype was counted a few times. V usage is TRBV20-1 and J usage is TRBJ2-7; D is unclear. Germline assignment: CDR1 DFQATT and CDR2 SNEGSKA (reference sequence). This CDR3 contains 12 residues. V lost 1 base, J lost 0 bases, and 4 bases lay in between. For the CDR3, the DNA is TGCAGTGCTAGAGTAGACTCCTACGAGCAGTACTTC. Amino acids: CSARVDSYEQYF.

This chain connects TRBV12-3 or TRBV12-4 to TRBJ2-2; D uncertain. CDR3 size: 13 residues. Trimming cost V 6 bases and J 7 bases, with 12 bases left between them. The CDR3 nucleotides are TGTGCCAGCAGCCCCACGATTATCGGGGAGCTGTTTTTT. It is translated as CASSPTIIGELFF.

Regarding this clonotype: A read error may produce the germline difference seen at one junction end. In nucleotides, the CDR3 is TGTGCCAGCAGTACTGGCCATGACAGGGGCGGACTGATCTTT. Amino acid sequence: CASSTGHDRGGLIF. The chain has TRBV6-5 and TRBJ1-1, with TRBD1 matching over 8 bases. The CDR3 is made up of 14 amino acids. Per the germline V gene, CDR1 is MNHEY and CDR2 is SVGAGI.

The J gene is TRBJ2-5, the V gene TRBV12-3 or TRBV12-4; no clear D gene. Trimming pared 4 bases from V and 5 bases from J, leaving 11 bases between. The CDR3 covers 13 residues. The CDR3 bases are TGTGCCAGCAGTTCATTTCTGGGGGAGACCCAGTACTTC. This translates into CASSSFLGETQYF.

This chain connects TRBV7-9 to TRBJ2-1; perhaps TRBD2 as D (6 bases). V shed 8 bases and J shed 0 bases, with 14 bases lying between them. This CDR3 comprises 15 residues. Germline CDR1 SEHNR, CDR2 FQNEAQ (reference sequence). Here the CDR3 DNA reads TGTGCCAGCGAAACCCGGGACTCCTCCTACAATGAGCAGTTCTTC. Its protein product is CASETRDSSYNEQFF.

J is TRBJ2-1 and V is TRBV7-9; D is possibly TRBD1 or TRBD2 (5 bases each). The CDR3 runs 17 residues. The V gene lost 3 bases and the J gene lost 6 bases, with 21 bases spanning the gap. Germline loops: CDR1 SEHNR, CDR2 FQNEAQ (reference sequence). CDR3 residues: CASSFGAAIVLLNEQFF. For the CDR3, the DNA is TGTGCCAGCAGCTTCGGGGCAGCCATTGTGCTCCTCAATGAGCAGTTCTTC.

The chain carries TRBV20-1 and TRBJ2-1, with D possibly called TRBD1 or TRBD2 (6 bases each). With 1 base removed from V and 2 bases from J, the gap between germline ends came to 15 bases. Germline V CDR1 and CDR2: DFQATT, SNEGSKA (reference sequence). The CDR3 consists of 16 residues. The DNA of the CDR3 is TGCAGTGCTAGAGCCTTGAGGGGGGCCCCCTACAATGAGCAGTTCTTC. As protein: CSARALRGAPYNEQFF.